A selection of T cell receptor beta chains follows, all from one sample in a study of cytotoxic CD8 clonotypes in ibrutinib-treated CLL. Some clones are missing from TCRdb's copy, which holds only in-frame ones; the method was immunoSEQ multiplex PCR. The sample consists of about 140,000 clones, about 80% of them appearing once. The sequencing here drew on PBMCs, taken after 12 months of ibrutinib treatment. Receptor source: a human donor with chronic lymphocytic leukemia. CDR3s include the opening cysteine and the closing phenylalanine or tryptophan. A D gene is named only where the DNA matches it firmly. Rows give clone size only sometimes, using once, few, many, or a class for an expanded clone.

v_gene: TRBV7-2; abundance: NA; j_gene: TRBJ2-1; d_gene: TRBD2; CDR3nt: TGTGCCAGCAGCTTTGGACTAGCGGCCCACAATGAGCAGTTCTTC; CDR3aa: CASSFGLAAHNEQFF
v_gene: TRBV6-5; abundance: NA; j_gene: TRBJ1-1; d_gene: NA; CDR3nt: TGTGCCTCACAGTGGGGAGGTGCCACTGAAGCTTTCTTT; CDR3aa: CASQWGGATEAFF
v_gene: TRBV9; abundance: NA; j_gene: TRBJ2-3; d_gene: TRBD2; CDR3nt: TGTGCCAGCAGCGCCCCCGGGACTAGCGGACCATCTAGCACAGATACGCAGTATTTT; CDR3aa: CASSAPGTSGPSSTDTQYF
v_gene: TRBV28; abundance: NA; j_gene: TRBJ2-7; d_gene: NA; CDR3nt: TGTGCCAGCTCCGACAGGAGACGCTCCTACGAGCAGTACTTC; CDR3aa: CASSDRRRSYEQYF
v_gene: TRBV11-1; abundance: NA; j_gene: TRBJ2-1; d_gene: NA; CDR3nt: TGTGCCAGCAGCTCCTCTCCTAATGAGCAGTTCTTC; CDR3aa: CASSSSPNEQFF
v_gene: TRBV13; abundance: NA; j_gene: TRBJ2-3; d_gene: NA; CDR3nt: TGTGCCAGCAGCTTAGGCGGCGCCCTAGCAACAGATACGCAGTATTTT; CDR3aa: CASSLGGALATDTQYF
v_gene: TRBV7-2; abundance: NA; j_gene: TRBJ2-7; d_gene: TRBD2; CDR3nt: TGTGCCAGCAGCTTGCTGGGACTAGCGGGAGATACTTACTACGAGCAGTACTTC; CDR3aa: CASSLLGLAGDTYYEQYF
v_gene: TRBV7-9; abundance: NA; j_gene: TRBJ2-1; d_gene: NA; CDR3nt: TGTGCCAGCAGCTTACCGGGACTGAGTAGAGATGAGCAGTTCTTC; CDR3aa: CASSLPGLSRDEQFF
v_gene: TRBV28; abundance: once; j_gene: TRBJ2-7; d_gene: NA; CDR3nt: TGTGCCAGCAGAGGTTTACCTAACGGGAAATTAGACGAGCAGTACTTC; CDR3aa: CASRGLPNGKLDEQYF
v_gene: TRBV30; abundance: NA; j_gene: TRBJ2-2; d_gene: TRBD1; CDR3nt: TGTGCCTGGACAGGGGGCTTGACCGGGGAGCTGTTTTTT; CDR3aa: CAWTGGLTGELFF
v_gene: TRBV7-2; abundance: NA; j_gene: TRBJ1-4; d_gene: NA; CDR3nt: TGTGCCAGCAGCCCTAGGGGGGTTGCAACTAATGAAAAACTGTTTTTT; CDR3aa: CASSPRGVATNEKLFF
v_gene: TRBV6-1; abundance: few; j_gene: TRBJ1-2; d_gene: NA; CDR3nt: TGTGCCAGCAGTAAAGTAAGGGGCTACACCTTC; CDR3aa: CASSKVRGYTF
v_gene: TRBV27; abundance: once; j_gene: TRBJ2-7; d_gene: NA; CDR3nt: TGTGCCAGCAGTTCCTACCTGGACATACCGAAGCCCTACGAGCAGTACTTC; CDR3aa: CASSSYLDIPKPYEQYF
v_gene: TRBV27; abundance: once; j_gene: TRBJ2-3; d_gene: NA; CDR3nt: TGTGCCAGCAGTTTAAGGGCCGCTAGCACAGATACGCAGTATTTT; CDR3aa: CASSLRAASTDTQYF
v_gene: TRBV15; abundance: NA; j_gene: TRBJ2-7; d_gene: NA; CDR3nt: TGTGCCACCAGCAGAGACCGGGCCGAGTACAAGCAGTACTTC; CDR3aa: CATSRDRAEYKQYF
v_gene: TRBV6-6; abundance: NA; j_gene: TRBJ1-3; d_gene: NA; CDR3nt: TGTGCCAGCAGTTACGGGATTGGAAACACCATATATTTT; CDR3aa: CASSYGIGNTIYF
v_gene: TRBV7-6; abundance: once; j_gene: TRBJ2-3; d_gene: NA; CDR3nt: TGTGCCAGCAGCTACGGGGGGACATACACAGATACGCAGTATTTT; CDR3aa: CASSYGGTYTDTQYF
v_gene: TRBV27; abundance: NA; j_gene: TRBJ2-5; d_gene: NA; CDR3nt: TGTGCCAGCAGGCCCCCCGGATGGGGGCCCCAGTACTTC; CDR3aa: CASRPPGWGPQYF
v_gene: TRBV7-7; abundance: few; j_gene: TRBJ2-5; d_gene: NA; CDR3nt: TGTGCCAGCAGCGCGGTCCTACAGGAGACCCAGTACTTC; CDR3aa: CASSAVLQETQYF
v_gene: TRBV14; abundance: NA; j_gene: TRBJ2-3; d_gene: NA; CDR3nt: TGTGCCAGCAGCCATGCAGATACGCAGTATTTT; CDR3aa: CASSHADTQYF
v_gene: TRBV2; abundance: NA; j_gene: TRBJ2-5; d_gene: NA; CDR3nt: TGTGCCAGCAGCTCCAATCGGGACTCCACGTACCAAGAGACCCAGTACTTC; CDR3aa: CASSSNRDSTYQETQYF
v_gene: TRBV4-1; abundance: once; j_gene: TRBJ2-7; d_gene: TRBD2; CDR3nt: TGCGCCAGCAGCCAAGAGGCTAGCGGGGCCCTCTCCTACGAGCAGTACTTC; CDR3aa: CASSQEASGALSYEQYF
v_gene: TRBV6-5; abundance: NA; j_gene: TRBJ1-5; d_gene: NA; CDR3nt: TGTGCCAGCAGTCACGATCCCCGGGGGCGGCAGCCCCAGCATTTT; CDR3aa: CASSHDPRGRQPQHF
v_gene: TRBV6-4; abundance: NA; j_gene: TRBJ2-7; d_gene: NA; CDR3nt: TGTGCCAGCAGTGAGAAACCTCTTGGCTACGAGCAGTACTTC; CDR3aa: CASSEKPLGYEQYF
v_gene: TRBV11-1; abundance: NA; j_gene: TRBJ2-7; d_gene: TRBD1; CDR3nt: TGTGCCAGCAGCCCGGGACAGGGGGCACGGGAGCAGTACTTC; CDR3aa: CASSPGQGAREQYF
v_gene: TRBV15; abundance: NA; j_gene: TRBJ1-2; d_gene: TRBD1; CDR3nt: TGTGCCACCAGCAGAGATGACAGGGGGTATGGCTACACCTTC; CDR3aa: CATSRDDRGYGYTF
v_gene: TRBV28; abundance: NA; j_gene: TRBJ2-5; d_gene: TRBD2; CDR3nt: TGTGCCAGCAGTGAACCGCGGGGGACCCAAGAGACCCAGTACTTC; CDR3aa: CASSEPRGTQETQYF
v_gene: TRBV6-5; abundance: NA; j_gene: TRBJ2-7; d_gene: NA; CDR3nt: TGTGCCAGCAAAGGAGGGCGTGAGCAGTACTTC; CDR3aa: CASKGGREQYF
v_gene: TRBV6-1; abundance: NA; j_gene: TRBJ1-2; d_gene: NA; CDR3nt: TGTGCCAGCAGTGAAGCCGGGAACGCTCAGCATGGCTACACCTTC; CDR3aa: CASSEAGNAQHGYTF
v_gene: TRBV6-5; abundance: NA; j_gene: TRBJ1-4; d_gene: NA; CDR3nt: TGTGCCAGCAGTTACGCTCCGACAACTAATGAAAAACTGTTTTTT; CDR3aa: CASSYAPTTNEKLFF
v_gene: TRBV6-5; abundance: NA; j_gene: TRBJ1-1; d_gene: NA; CDR3nt: TGTGCCAGCAGTTTAACGGTCAGGACAGCGAACACTGAAGCTTTCTTT; CDR3aa: CASSLTVRTANTEAFF
v_gene: TRBV15; abundance: NA; j_gene: TRBJ2-1; d_gene: NA; CDR3nt: TGTGCCACCAGCAGAGCGGAGGGGGGCAGGAATGAGCAGTTCTTC; CDR3aa: CATSRAEGGRNEQFF
v_gene: TRBV27; abundance: many; j_gene: TRBJ2-7; d_gene: NA; CDR3nt: TGTGCCAGCGGCCTCCTGGGCGAGCAGTACTTC; CDR3aa: CASGLLGEQYF
v_gene: TRBV30; abundance: NA; j_gene: TRBJ1-5; d_gene: NA; CDR3nt: TGTGCCTGGAGTAAGACAGACAATCAGCCCCAGCATTTT; CDR3aa: CAWSKTDNQPQHF
v_gene: TRBV28; abundance: few; j_gene: TRBJ1-5; d_gene: NA; CDR3nt: TGTGCCAGCAGTTTGCAGGGATATCAGCCCCAGCATTTT; CDR3aa: CASSLQGYQPQHF
v_gene: TRBV7-8; abundance: NA; j_gene: TRBJ2-1; d_gene: NA; CDR3nt: TGTGCCAGCAGCTTAGCGGAGGCAGGAGGGTACAATGAGCAGTTCTTC; CDR3aa: CASSLAEAGGYNEQFF
v_gene: TRBV7-9; abundance: many; j_gene: TRBJ2-3; d_gene: NA; CDR3nt: TGTGCCTGCTTAAGCCACGGGCAGGATACGCAGTATTTT; CDR3aa: CACLSHGQDTQYF
v_gene: TRBV9; abundance: NA; j_gene: TRBJ2-7; d_gene: NA; CDR3nt: TGTGCCAGCAGCGCCCTCCTAGGCGGGATTGAGGAGCAGTACTTC; CDR3aa: CASSALLGGIEEQYF
v_gene: TRBV7-3; abundance: once; j_gene: TRBJ2-6; d_gene: TRBD1; CDR3nt: TGTGCCAGCAGCTCGGACAGGTCTGGGGCCAACGTCCTGACTTTC; CDR3aa: CASSSDRSGANVLTF
v_gene: TRBV4-1; abundance: few; j_gene: TRBJ2-7; d_gene: TRBD2; CDR3nt: TGCGCCAGCAGCCTGGGAGGGGCCCTTAGGTCGAACGAGCAGTACTTC; CDR3aa: CASSLGGALRSNEQYF
v_gene: TRBV28; abundance: once; j_gene: TRBJ2-7; d_gene: NA; CDR3nt: TGTGCCAGCAGTTGGAGTTACGAGCAGTACTTC; CDR3aa: CASSWSYEQYF
v_gene: TRBV2; abundance: NA; j_gene: TRBJ2-7; d_gene: NA; CDR3nt: TGTGCCAGCACGGACCCCCCTGGAGGCGAGCAGTACTTC; CDR3aa: CASTDPPGGEQYF
v_gene: TRBV30; abundance: once; j_gene: TRBJ2-6; d_gene: TRBD1; CDR3nt: TGTGCCTGGAGTCCTTACCCAAATCGGGACAGGGTGTTCTCTGGGGCCAACGTCCTGACTTTC; CDR3aa: CAWSPYPNRDRVFSGANVLTF
v_gene: TRBV12-5; abundance: NA; j_gene: TRBJ2-3; d_gene: NA; CDR3nt: TGTGCTAGTGGCCGCGGGGCGGAAGATACGCAGTATTTT; CDR3aa: CASGRGAEDTQYF
v_gene: TRBV7-2; abundance: NA; j_gene: TRBJ2-2; d_gene: NA; CDR3nt: TGTGCCAGCAGCGTGTACGCGAACACCGGGGAGCTGTTTTTT; CDR3aa: CASSVYANTGELFF
v_gene: TRBV5-1; abundance: NA; j_gene: TRBJ1-3; d_gene: NA; CDR3nt: TGCGCCAGCAGCCCACAGCCGAGCTCTGGAAACACCATATATTTT; CDR3aa: CASSPQPSSGNTIYF
v_gene: TRBV2; abundance: NA; j_gene: TRBJ2-2; d_gene: TRBD1; CDR3nt: TGTGCCAGCAGTGAGACAGGGGCCGGGGAGCTGTTTTTT; CDR3aa: CASSETGAGELFF
v_gene: TRBV7-2; abundance: NA; j_gene: TRBJ1-5; d_gene: NA; CDR3nt: TGTGCCAGCAGCTTAATAAGGGGAGGGGGTAGCAATCAGCCCCAGCATTTT; CDR3aa: CASSLIRGGGSNQPQHF
v_gene: TRBV18; abundance: NA; j_gene: TRBJ2-2; d_gene: TRBD2; CDR3nt: TGTGCCAGCTCACCGCCGAACCGAGCGGGAGGGCCGTCGTCGGGCGGGGAGCTGTTTTTT; CDR3aa: CASSPPNRAGGPSSGGELFF
v_gene: TRBV5-1; abundance: few; j_gene: TRBJ2-7; d_gene: NA; CDR3nt: TGCGCCAGCAGCTCCTATTCCTCCTACGAGCAGTACTTC; CDR3aa: CASSSYSSYEQYF
v_gene: TRBV7-2; abundance: NA; j_gene: TRBJ2-7; d_gene: NA; CDR3nt: TGTGCCAGCAGTTATAGACTAGGAAGTGCCGAGCAGTACTTC; CDR3aa: CASSYRLGSAEQYF